This T cell receptor beta chain was recorded in a study of blood T cell repertoires in COVID-19. At the level of the study: Samples taken during acute and convalescent COVID-19 were collected in the United States, Italy and Spain.

CDR3 length: 15 amino acids. V trimming: 5 bases; J trimming: 3 bases; junction bases outside the gene matches: 4. CDR1 and CDR2 from the germline V gene are LNHDA and SQIVND (reference sequence). In the original processing: Reference gene primer amplification yielded estimated nucleated cell counts. Generated by immunoSEQ multiplex PCR, the TCRdb table keeps only in-frame clones and is missing some. V and J calls and clone size are as listed in that table; D and trimming were resolved from the DNA. The table lists about 55,000 clones, 87% of them singletons. The Seattle patients joined while their infection was active and were tracked longitudinally afterward.

The J gene is TRBJ2-6, the V gene TRBV19; 7 bases line up with TRBD1. This sequence originates from a man aged 35 to 55 with COVID-19, enrolled during active disease. Specimen: peripheral blood. This CDR3 is CASSEGALGANVLTF. The CDR3 DNA reads as TGTGCCAGTAGTGAGGGGGCGCTTGGGGCCAACGTCCTGACTTTC.